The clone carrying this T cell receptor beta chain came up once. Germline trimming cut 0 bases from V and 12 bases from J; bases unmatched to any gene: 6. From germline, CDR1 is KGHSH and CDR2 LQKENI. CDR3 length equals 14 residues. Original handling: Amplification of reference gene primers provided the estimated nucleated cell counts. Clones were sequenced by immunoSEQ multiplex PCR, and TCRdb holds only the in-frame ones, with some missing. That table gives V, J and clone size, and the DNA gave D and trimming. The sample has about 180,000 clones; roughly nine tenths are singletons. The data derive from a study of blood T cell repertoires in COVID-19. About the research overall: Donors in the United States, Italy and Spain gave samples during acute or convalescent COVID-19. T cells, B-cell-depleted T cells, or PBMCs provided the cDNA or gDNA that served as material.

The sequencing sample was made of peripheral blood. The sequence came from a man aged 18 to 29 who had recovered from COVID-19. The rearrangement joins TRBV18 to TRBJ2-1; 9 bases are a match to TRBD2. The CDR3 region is CASSPPPSGTVQFF. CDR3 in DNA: TGTGCCAGCTCACCACCTCCTAGCGGGACGGTGCAGTTCTTC.